This TCR beta chain was recorded in a study of blood T cell repertoires in COVID-19. In the authors' methods: Counts of nucleated cells, estimated from reference gene primer amplification, were obtained. The data were produced by immunoSEQ multiplex PCR, yet TCRdb's version contains in-frame clones alone and is incomplete. V, J and clone size are those of that table, while D and trimming were read from the DNA. The sample has some 260,000 clones, 80% to 90% seen once. Trimming removed 10 bases from V and 2 bases from J; junction bases left unmatched: 7. This CDR3 spans 15 amino acids. The germline V gene encodes CDR1 SNHLY and CDR2 FYNNEI. Living in about two dozen US areas, the participants were between roughly 18 and 90 years of age. Cohort placement rested on clinical history that participants reported themselves.

The rearrangement joins TRBV2 to TRBJ2-1; 11 bases are shared with TRBD1. The TCR was taken from a man aged 25-40 years with acute COVID-19. The sample taken for sequencing was PBMCs or T cells enriched from blood (not recorded which). CDR3 in DNA: TGTGCCACACGGACAGGGGGCTTCGCCTACAATGAGCAGTTCTTC. Residues: CATRTGGFAYNEQFF.